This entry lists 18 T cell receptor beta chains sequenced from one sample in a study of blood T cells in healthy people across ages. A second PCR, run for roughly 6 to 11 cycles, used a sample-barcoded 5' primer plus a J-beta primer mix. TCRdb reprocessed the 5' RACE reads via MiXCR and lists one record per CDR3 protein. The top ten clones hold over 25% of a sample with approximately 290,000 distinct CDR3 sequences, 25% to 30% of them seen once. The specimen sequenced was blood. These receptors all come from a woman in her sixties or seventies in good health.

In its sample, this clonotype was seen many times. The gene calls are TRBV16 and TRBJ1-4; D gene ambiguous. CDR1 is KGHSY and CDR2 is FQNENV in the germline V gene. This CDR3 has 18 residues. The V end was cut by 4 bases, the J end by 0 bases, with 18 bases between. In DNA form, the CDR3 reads TGTGCCAGCAGCCCAGGCCCGAAGATGGGTGCAACTAATGAAAAACTGTTTTTT. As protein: CASSPGPKMGATNEKLFF.

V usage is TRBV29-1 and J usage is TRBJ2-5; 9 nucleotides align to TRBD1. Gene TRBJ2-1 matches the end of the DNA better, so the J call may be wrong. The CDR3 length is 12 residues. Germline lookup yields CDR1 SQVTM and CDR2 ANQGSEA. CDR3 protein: CSAGQGRTEQFF. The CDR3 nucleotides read TGCAGCGCCGGACAGGGGAGGACTGAGCAGTTCTTC.

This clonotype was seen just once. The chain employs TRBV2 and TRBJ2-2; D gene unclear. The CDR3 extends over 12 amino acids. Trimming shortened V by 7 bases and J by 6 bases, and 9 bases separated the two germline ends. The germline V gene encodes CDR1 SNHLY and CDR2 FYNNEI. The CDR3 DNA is TGTGCCAGCACTCGAATGTCCGGGGAGCTGTTTTTT. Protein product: CASTRMSGELFF. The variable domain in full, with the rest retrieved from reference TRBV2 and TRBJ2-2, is EPEVTQTPSHQVTQMGQEVILRCVPISNHLYFYWYRQILGQKVEFLVSFYNNEISEKSEIFDDQFSVERPDGSNFTLKIRSTKLEDSAMYFCASTRMSGELFFGEGSRLTVL.

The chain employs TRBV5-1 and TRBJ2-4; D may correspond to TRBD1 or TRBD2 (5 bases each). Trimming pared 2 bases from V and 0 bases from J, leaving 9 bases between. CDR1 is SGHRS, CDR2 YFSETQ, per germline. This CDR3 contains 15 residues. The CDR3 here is CASSFAGTAKNIQYF. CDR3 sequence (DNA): TGCGCCAGCAGCTTCGCAGGGACAGCCAAAAACATTCAGTACTTC.

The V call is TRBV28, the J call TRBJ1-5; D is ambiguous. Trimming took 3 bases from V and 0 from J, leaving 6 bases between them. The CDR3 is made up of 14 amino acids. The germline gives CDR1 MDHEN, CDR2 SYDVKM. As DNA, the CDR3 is TGTGCCAGCAGTTTCCCCGATAGCAATCAGCCCCAGCATTTT. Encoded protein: CASSFPDSNQPQHF.

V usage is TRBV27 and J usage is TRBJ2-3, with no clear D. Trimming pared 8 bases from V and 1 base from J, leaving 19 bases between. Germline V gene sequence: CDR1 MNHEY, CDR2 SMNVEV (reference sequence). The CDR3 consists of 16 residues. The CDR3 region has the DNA TGTGCCAGCGCCGCCTCGAATCTATTTGGCACAGATACGCAGTATTTT. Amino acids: CASAASNLFGTDTQYF.

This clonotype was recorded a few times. The CDR3 DNA sequence: TGTGCCACCAGTGATTCGTTGAAGGGCGCTGCAGATACGCAGTATTTT. It translates to CATSDSLKGAADTQYF. The rearrangement links TRBV24-1 to TRBJ2-3; D not resolved. This CDR3 is built from 16 residues. Germline values: CDR1 KGHDR, CDR2 SFDVKD. V was pared by 2 bases and J by 4 bases, with 15 bases between.

CDR3 nucleotides: TGTGCCAGCAGCTTCAGGTACAATGAGCAGTTCTTC. Encoded protein: CASSFRYNEQFF. The chain links TRBV5-6 to TRBJ2-1; D ambiguous. Trimming shortened V by 2 bases and J by 4 bases, and 4 bases separated the two germline ends. The CDR3 has 12 residues. Germline V gene data show CDR1 as SGHDT and CDR2 as YYEEEE.

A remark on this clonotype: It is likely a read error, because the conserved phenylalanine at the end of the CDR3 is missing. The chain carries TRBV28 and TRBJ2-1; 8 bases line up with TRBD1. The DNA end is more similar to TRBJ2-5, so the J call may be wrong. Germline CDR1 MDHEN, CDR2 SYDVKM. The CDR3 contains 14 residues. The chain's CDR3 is CASGQGHEQETQYL. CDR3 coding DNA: TGTGCCAGCGGACAGGGACACGAGCAAGAGACCCAGTACTTA.

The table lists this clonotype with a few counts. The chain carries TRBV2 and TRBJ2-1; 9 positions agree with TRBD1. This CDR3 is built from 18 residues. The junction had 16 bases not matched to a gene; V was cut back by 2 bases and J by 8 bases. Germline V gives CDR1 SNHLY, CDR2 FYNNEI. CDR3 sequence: CASSEIYRTGAFSDEQFF. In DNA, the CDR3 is TGTGCCAGCAGTGAAATCTATAGGACAGGGGCTTTTAGCGATGAGCAGTTCTTC.

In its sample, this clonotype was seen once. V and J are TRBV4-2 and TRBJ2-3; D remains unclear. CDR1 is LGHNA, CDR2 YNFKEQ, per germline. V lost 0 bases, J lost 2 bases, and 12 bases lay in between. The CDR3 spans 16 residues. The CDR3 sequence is CASSQDGFRTTDTQYF. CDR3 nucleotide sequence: TGTGCCAGCAGCCAAGATGGGTTCAGGACCACAGATACGCAGTATTTT.

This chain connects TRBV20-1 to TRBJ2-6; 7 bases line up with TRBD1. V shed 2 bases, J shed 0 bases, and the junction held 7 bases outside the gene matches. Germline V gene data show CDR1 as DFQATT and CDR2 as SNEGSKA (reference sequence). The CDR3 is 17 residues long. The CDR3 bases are TGCAGTGCTAGACGTACGGGACAGTACTCTGGGGCCAACGTCCTGACTTTC. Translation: CSARRTGQYSGANVLTF.

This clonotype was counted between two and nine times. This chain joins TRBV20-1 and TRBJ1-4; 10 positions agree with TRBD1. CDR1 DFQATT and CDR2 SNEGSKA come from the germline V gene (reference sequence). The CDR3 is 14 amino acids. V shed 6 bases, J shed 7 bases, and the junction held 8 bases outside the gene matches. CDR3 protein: CSAEPGQGSEKLFF. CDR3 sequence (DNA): TGCAGTGCCGAGCCGGGACAGGGGAGTGAAAAACTGTTTTTT.

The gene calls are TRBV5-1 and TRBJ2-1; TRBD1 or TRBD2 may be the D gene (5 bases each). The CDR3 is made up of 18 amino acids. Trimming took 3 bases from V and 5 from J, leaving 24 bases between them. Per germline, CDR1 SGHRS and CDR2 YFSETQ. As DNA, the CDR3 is TGCGCCAGCAGCTCGGGGTGGTTCAGGGATGACCTTAACAATGAGCAGTTCTTC. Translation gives CASSSGWFRDDLNNEQFF.

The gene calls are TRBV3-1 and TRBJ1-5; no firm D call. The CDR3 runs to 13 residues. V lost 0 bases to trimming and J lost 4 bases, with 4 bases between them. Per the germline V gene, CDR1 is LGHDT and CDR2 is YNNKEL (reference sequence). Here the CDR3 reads CASSQDVNQPQHF. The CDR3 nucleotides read TGTGCCAGCAGCCAAGATGTTAATCAGCCCCAGCATTTT. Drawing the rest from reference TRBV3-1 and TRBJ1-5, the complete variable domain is DTAVSQTPKYLVTQMGNDKSIKCEQNLGHDTMYWYKQDSKKFLKIMFSYNNKELIINETVPNRFSPKSPDKAHLNLHINSLELGDSAVYFCASSQDVNQPQHFGDGTRLSIL.

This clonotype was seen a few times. The CDR3 protein is CASSRPGTSGRFGSDTQYF. DNA for the CDR3: TGCGCCAGCAGCCGACCGGGGACTAGCGGGAGATTTGGAAGTGATACGCAGTATTTT. The gene calls are TRBV5-1 and TRBJ2-3; 14 bases are shared with TRBD2. J gave up 6 bases and V 4 bases, and 16 bases lay outside the gene matches. Germline CDR1 reads SGHRS; CDR2 reads YFSETQ. The CDR3 loop spans 19 amino acids.

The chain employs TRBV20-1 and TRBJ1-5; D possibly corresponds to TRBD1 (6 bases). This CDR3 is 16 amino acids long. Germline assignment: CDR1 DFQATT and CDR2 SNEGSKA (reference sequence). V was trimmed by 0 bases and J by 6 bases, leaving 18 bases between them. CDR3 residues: CSARDGSSRGGQPQHF. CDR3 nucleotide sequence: TGCAGTGCTAGAGATGGGAGTAGCAGGGGTGGTCAGCCCCAGCATTTT.

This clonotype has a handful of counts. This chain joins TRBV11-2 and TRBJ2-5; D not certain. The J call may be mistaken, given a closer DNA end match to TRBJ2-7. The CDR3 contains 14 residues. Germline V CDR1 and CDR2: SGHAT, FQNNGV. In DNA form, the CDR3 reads TGTGCCAGCAAGTACAGCCCTACGACCTACGAGCAGTACTTC. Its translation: CASKYSPTTYEQYF.